This T cell receptor (beta chain) originates from a study of regulatory T cells in long-lasting Graves disease. Trimming removed 0 bases from V and 3 bases from J; junction bases left unmatched: 5. CDR3 length: 14 residues. Germline values: CDR1 SQVTM, CDR2 ANQGSEA. This clonotype was recorded a few times. The TCR library was prepared using RNA isolated from PBMCs. TCRdb re-called the reads with MiXCR, one entry per CDR3 protein. The data hold several hundred distinct CDR3 sequences, with roughly 84% observed a single time. Sequencing was performed on peripheral blood mononuclear cells (PBMCs), taken with antithyroid drug treatment, in newly diagnosed or persistent Graves disease (not recorded which). The source is a female donor with Graves disease. This rearrangement joins TRBV29-1 to TRBJ2-7, with 7 bases fitting TRBD2. The CDR3 loop reads CSVEDPSGVYEQYF. The CDR3 nucleotides are TGCAGCGTTGAAGACCCTAGCGGTGTCTACGAGCAGTACTTC.